These T cell receptor beta chains were read from a single sample in a study of shared clonotypes between healthy human individuals. Produced via immunoSEQ multiplex PCR; TCRdb's table is partial and in-frame only. This sample has some 1 million clones, with approximately 76% found just once. The sequenced sample consisted of memory CD4+ T cells sorted from blood. These receptors all come from a man between 18 and 35 years old in good health. The CDR3 runs from the conserved cysteine through the conserved F or W. D genes are given only for firm matches. Only part of the rows carry a size: once, few, many, or a class if the clone is expanded.

J gene	D gene	V gene	clone size	CDR3 DNA	CDR3 protein
TRBJ2-1	NA	TRBV5-4	few	TGTGCCAGCAGCTTTGGAAATGAGCAGTTCTTC	CASSFGNEQFF
TRBJ1-3	NA	TRBV5-1	NA	TGCGCCAGCAGCTTGTACAGCTCTGGAAACACCATATATTTT	CASSLYSSGNTIYF
TRBJ1-2	NA	TRBV7-2	NA	TGTGCCAGCAGCTTATTAGGGGGCTATGGCTACACCTTC	CASSLLGGYGYTF
TRBJ2-3	NA	TRBV9	NA	TGTGCCAGCAGCGTAGGTATTTCCACAGATACGCAGTATTTT	CASSVGISTDTQYF
TRBJ2-7	TRBD1	TRBV23-1	NA	TGCGCCAGAGATCAACGTACGCGACAGGGGCCCGACGAGCAGTACTTC	CARDQRTRQGPDEQYF
TRBJ2-7	TRBD2	TRBV7-2	NA	TGTGCCAGCAGCTCAAGGACTAGCGGGGGGGGCTCCTACGAGCAGTACTTC	CASSSRTSGGGSYEQYF
TRBJ1-5	NA	TRBV27	few	TGTGCCAGCAGTTCGATCAATCAGCCCCAGCATTTT	CASSSINQPQHF
TRBJ1-4	NA	TRBV7-9	NA	TGTGCCAGCAGCTTAAGAGGGGGTCCCTCAACTAATGAAAAACTGTTTTTT	CASSLRGGPSTNEKLFF
TRBJ2-2	NA	TRBV19	once	TGTGCCACCTCGGTGGGGAGGCACACCGGGGAGCTGTTTTTT	CATSVGRHTGELFF
TRBJ1-2	NA	TRBV18	NA	TGTGCCAGCTCATCAGCACGGTATGGCTACACCTTC	CASSSARYGYTF
TRBJ2-5	NA	TRBV11-3	NA	TGTGCCAGCAGCCGGGCCGCCCAAGAGACCCAGTACTTC	CASSRAAQETQYF
TRBJ1-1	TRBD1	TRBV19	NA	TGTGCCAGTAAGGGACAGGGGATTCCGCCCGAAGCTTTCTTT	CASKGQGIPPEAFF
TRBJ2-3	NA	TRBV27	NA	TGTGCCAGCAGTTCGCCGACGACTACGGCGGATACGCAGTATTTT	CASSSPTTTADTQYF
TRBJ2-5	TRBD2	TRBV27	NA	TGTGCCAGTAAGCTAGCGGGGGTACAGACCCAGTACTTC	CASKLAGVQTQYF
TRBJ2-1	TRBD2	TRBV4-2	NA	TGTGCCAGCAGCCTTCTAGCGGGGGGGCCGGGCAATGAGCAGTTCTTC	CASSLLAGGPGNEQFF
TRBJ1-2	NA	TRBV6-6	NA	TGTGCCAGCAGTCCTCGACAGGCGAGCTACACCTTC	CASSPRQASYTF
TRBJ1-6	NA	TRBV15	NA	TGTGCCACCAGCAGAGAGGGTCAGGGGAATTCACCCCTCCACTTT	CATSREGQGNSPLHF
TRBJ1-3	NA	TRBV5-1	many	TGCGCCAGCAAGCAGACGCCCAGTTTCTCTGGAAACACCATATATTTT	CASKQTPSFSGNTIYF
TRBJ1-6	TRBD1	TRBV30	few	TGTGCCTGGAGGGGACAGGCGGCATCGCCCCTCCACTTT	CAWRGQAASPLHF
TRBJ2-1	NA	TRBV18	once	TGTGCCAGCTCACCGCCTAACGGGAACTACAATGAGCAGTTCTTC	CASSPPNGNYNEQFF
TRBJ2-1	TRBD2	TRBV5-1	NA	TGCGCCAGCAGCCCAAATAGCGGGACCTCCTACAATGAGCAGTTCTTC	CASSPNSGTSYNEQFF
TRBJ2-1	TRBD2	TRBV4-2	NA	TGTGCCAGCAGCCTAACTAGCGGGGGAGACAATGAGCAGTTCTTC	CASSLTSGGDNEQFF
TRBJ1-4	NA	TRBV6-5	NA	TGTGCCAGCAGTCATGGTCCTACTAATGAAAAACTGTTTTTT	CASSHGPTNEKLFF
TRBJ2-1	NA	TRBV29-1	NA	TGCAGCGTTGAAGGGGGTAACGGCTACAATGAGCAGTTCTTC	CSVEGGNGYNEQFF
TRBJ2-7	NA	TRBV23-1	NA	TGCGCCAGCAGTAACCAAAGCTTCCAACTTTCCGTGCAGTACTTC	CASSNQSFQLSVQYF
TRBJ2-4	NA	TRBV19	NA	TGTGCCAGTAGTAGTATGGGCCTAAACATTCAGTACTTC	CASSSMGLNIQYF
TRBJ1-2	TRBD1	TRBV4-1	few	TGCGCCAGCGGGCAGGGGGCTAACAGCTATGGCTACACCTTC	CASGQGANSYGYTF
TRBJ2-2	NA	TRBV28	few	TGTGCCAGCGGGTTAAACCTCGACACCGGGGAGCTGTTTTTT	CASGLNLDTGELFF
TRBJ2-7	TRBD1	TRBV7-2	NA	TGTGCCAGCCGGCTCAGGGGGCTTCCCTACGAGCAGTACTTC	CASRLRGLPYEQYF
TRBJ1-1	NA	TRBV10-3	NA	TGTGCCATCAGTGAGCGAGGGGGGAACACTGAAGCTTTCTTT	CAISERGGNTEAFF
TRBJ2-5	NA	TRBV19	NA	TGTGCCAGTAGTATAATGGGTAAAGAGACCCAGTACTTC	CASSIMGKETQYF
TRBJ1-1	TRBD1	TRBV18	NA	TGTGCCAGCTCACCACCGCACAGGGGGGAAGCTTTCTTT	CASSPPHRGEAFF
TRBJ2-7	TRBD1	TRBV7-2	few	TGTGCCAGCAGCTTAGAAGGGACAGGGGCCTACGAGCAGTACTTC	CASSLEGTGAYEQYF
TRBJ2-7	TRBD1	TRBV25-1	NA	TGTGCCAGCAGGGACAGGGGGGGCTACGAGCAGTACTTC	CASRDRGGYEQYF
TRBJ2-3	NA	TRBV10-2	NA	TGCGCCAGCACTCCCTACCAGGGAATCAAAGCAGATACGCAGTATTTT	CASTPYQGIKADTQYF
TRBJ1-1	NA	TRBV5-4	NA	TGTGCCAGCAGCGAAGACCCTCTCCTGAACACTGAAGCTTTCTTT	CASSEDPLLNTEAFF
TRBJ2-7	TRBD2	TRBV5-4	few	TGTGCCAGCAGCTTGGTAGGAACCCGCGGGGGCGAGCAGTACTTC	CASSLVGTRGGEQYF
TRBJ2-2	NA	TRBV7-3	NA	TGTGCCAGCAGCCGAGGGACGGGGGACGGCGGGGAGCTGTTTTTT	CASSRGTGDGGELFF
TRBJ1-5	TRBD1	TRBV5-6	few	TGTGCCAGCAGCATTGGACAGGGCAATCAGCCCCAGCATTTT	CASSIGQGNQPQHF
TRBJ2-2	NA	TRBV6-4	NA	TGTGCCAGCAGTCCCGGCACTGGGGAGCTGTTTTTT	CASSPGTGELFF
TRBJ2-1	TRBD2	TRBV27	NA	TGTGCCAGCAGTTCGGGACTAGCGGGCCTAGGCAATGAGCAGTTCTTC	CASSSGLAGLGNEQFF
TRBJ2-3	TRBD2	TRBV4-1	NA	TGCGCCAGCAGCCAAGAGTCAACAGGACGGGGGGCAGATACGCAGTATTTT	CASSQESTGRGADTQYF
TRBJ1-4	TRBD1	TRBV18	NA	TGTGCCAGCTCACCAGGGACAGGGGAGGAGAGTGAAAAACTGTTTTTT	CASSPGTGEESEKLFF
TRBJ1-4	NA	TRBV18	NA	TGTGCCAGCCGTATGGGAGCAACTAATGAAAAACTGTTTTTT	CASRMGATNEKLFF
TRBJ2-1	NA	TRBV30	NA	TGTGCCTGGAGGGCCGTTCTCAATGAGCAGTTCTTC	CAWRAVLNEQFF
TRBJ1-1	NA	TRBV28	NA	TGTGCCAGCAGTGCTTCACAGGGTTGGAGGGCTGAAGCTTTCTTT	CASSASQGWRAEAFF
TRBJ1-5	NA	TRBV19	few	TGTGCCAGTAGTATAGATGGAGGGGAGGGGCAGCCCCAGCATTTT	CASSIDGGEGQPQHF
TRBJ2-5	NA	TRBV15	NA	TGTGCCACCAGCTCTCGGACAGGGAGGGGGACCCAGTACTTC	CATSSRTGRGTQYF
TRBJ1-6	TRBD1	TRBV7-8	NA	TGTGCCAGCAGCTTAGCTCTACGACAGGGGCAAGATAATTCACCCCTCCACTTT	CASSLALRQGQDNSPLHF
TRBJ2-2	NA	TRBV19	NA	TGTGCCAGTAGTCCGGGACAGAACACCGGGGAGCTGTTTTTT	CASSPGQNTGELFF
TRBJ1-3	NA	TRBV6-1	NA	TGTGCCAGCAGTGAACGAGCGGGGACTGGAAACACCATATATTTT	CASSERAGTGNTIYF